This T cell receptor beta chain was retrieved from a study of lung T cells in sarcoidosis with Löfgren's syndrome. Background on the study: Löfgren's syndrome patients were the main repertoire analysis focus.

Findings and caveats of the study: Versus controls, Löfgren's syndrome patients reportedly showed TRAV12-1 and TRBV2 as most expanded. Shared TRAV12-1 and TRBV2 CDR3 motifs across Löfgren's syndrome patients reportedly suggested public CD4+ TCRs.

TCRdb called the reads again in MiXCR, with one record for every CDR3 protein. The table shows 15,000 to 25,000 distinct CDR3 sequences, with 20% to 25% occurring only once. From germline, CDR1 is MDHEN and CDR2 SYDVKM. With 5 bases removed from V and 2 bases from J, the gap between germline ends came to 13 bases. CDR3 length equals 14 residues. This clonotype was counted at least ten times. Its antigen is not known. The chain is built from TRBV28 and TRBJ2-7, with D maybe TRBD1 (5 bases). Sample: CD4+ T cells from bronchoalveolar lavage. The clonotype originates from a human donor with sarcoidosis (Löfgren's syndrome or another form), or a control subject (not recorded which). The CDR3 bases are TGTGCCAGCAGTCGCCGGACAAACCCCTACGAGCAGTACTTC. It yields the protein CASSRRTNPYEQYF.